The rows below give T cell receptor beta chains drawn from one sample of a study of blood T cell repertoires in COVID-19. Libraries were prepared by immunoSEQ multiplex PCR; TCRdb keeps only in-frame clonotypes and omits some of them. The sample records about 220,000 clones, roughly 85% being singletons. The sample consisted of peripheral blood. The receptors were gathered from a man aged 50-59 years who had recovered from COVID-19. Both conserved end residues are part of each CDR3. The D gene is left open where the match is weak. The size entry is marked missing in some rows and otherwise reads once, few, many or a size class.

j_gene | abundance | v_gene | d_gene | CDR3nt | CDR3aa
TRBJ2-7 | - | TRBV18 | - | TGTGCCAGCTCTCAGCGAGCCGGGACAACTTACGAGCAGTACTTC | CASSQRAGTTYEQYF
TRBJ2-3 | - | TRBV5-1 | - | TGCGCCAGCAGCCCTCGCCGGGCGGGAACCACAGATACGCAGTATTTT | CASSPRRAGTTDTQYF
TRBJ2-7 | - | TRBV5-4 | TRBD2 | TGTGCCAGCAGCTTAGGCGGGAGCTCCTACGAGCAGTACTTC | CASSLGGSSYEQYF
TRBJ2-5 | - | TRBV7-6 | TRBD1 | TGTGCCAGCAGCCCAGGGACAGGGCGTTTAGAGACCCAGTACTTC | CASSPGTGRLETQYF
TRBJ2-3 | - | TRBV7-2 | TRBD1 | TGTGCCAGCAGCTTAGGACAGGGGGGCCGAGATACGCAGTATTTT | CASSLGQGGRDTQYF
TRBJ1-1 | - | TRBV27 | - | TGTGCCAGCAGCCTAAACCGGGGAGGGAACACTGAAGCTTTCTTT | CASSLNRGGNTEAFF
TRBJ2-1 | - | TRBV28 | - | TGTGCCAGCAGTCCCACGGACTACTACAATGAGCAGTTCTTC | CASSPTDYYNEQFF
TRBJ1-5 | - | TRBV6-1 | - | TGTGCCAGCAGTGAAGAGCGCAATCAGCCCCAGCATTTT | CASSEERNQPQHF
TRBJ1-6 | - | TRBV27 | TRBD1 | TGTGCCAGCAGTGTATCCGGGACAGGGATTTCACCCCTCCACTTT | CASSVSGTGISPLHF
TRBJ2-1 | - | TRBV10-2 | TRBD2 | TGCGCCAGCAGGGGCGGGAGTTCCTACAATGAGCAGTTCTTC | CASRGGSSYNEQFF
TRBJ1-2 | - | TRBV5-4 | - | TGTGCCAGCAGCACCCGGGAGAGGATCTATGGCTACACCTTC | CASSTRERIYGYTF
TRBJ1-4 | - | TRBV28 | - | TGTGCCAGCAGTCCCGGGTTACTTGCAACTAATGAAAAACTGTTTTTT | CASSPGLLATNEKLFF
TRBJ1-2 | once | TRBV27 | TRBD1 | TGTGCCAGCAGTTCAGGGACAGGCAACTATGGCTACACCTTC | CASSSGTGNYGYTF
TRBJ2-1 | - | TRBV6-5 | TRBD1 | TGTGCCAGCAGTTACTCCGGGACAGGGTCCTACAATGAGCAGTTCTTC | CASSYSGTGSYNEQFF
TRBJ1-4 | - | TRBV4-2 | - | TGTGCCAGCAGCCAAGTCAGCGGGGCAAATAATGAAAAACTGTTTTTT | CASSQVSGANNEKLFF
TRBJ2-7 | - | TRBV5-1 | TRBD2 | TGCGCCAGCAGCTCGGGCCGGACTAGCGTGCGTGAGCAGTACTTC | CASSSGRTSVREQYF
TRBJ1-2 | few | TRBV5-1 | TRBD1 | TGCGCCAGCAGCTTGATAGGGGGCAAAGCGAATGGCTACACCTTC | CASSLIGGKANGYTF
TRBJ1-1 | - | TRBV27 | TRBD1 | TGTGCCAGCCGGGGGACAGGGGGTGTCACTGAAGCTTTCTTT | CASRGTGGVTEAFF
TRBJ1-5 | - | TRBV27 | - | TGTGCCAGCAGTTTAAGACAGCCCGCCTATAGCAATCAGCCCCAGCATTTT | CASSLRQPAYSNQPQHF
TRBJ2-3 | - | TRBV10-3 | TRBD1 | TGTGCCATCAGTTCGGGACAGGTTAGCACAGATACGCAGTATTTT | CAISSGQVSTDTQYF
TRBJ2-7 | - | TRBV19 | - | TGTGCCAGTAGTCCCGCCGACGCCGGGTACGAGCAGTACTTC | CASSPADAGYEQYF
TRBJ1-1 | - | TRBV11-2 | - | TGTGCCAGCAGCTTCACAGGGCAAACTGAAGCTTTCTTT | CASSFTGQTEAFF
TRBJ2-3 | - | TRBV30 | TRBD2 | TGTGCCTGGGGAACCCGGAGGACTAGCGGGAGCCCAGATACGCAGTATTTT | CAWGTRRTSGSPDTQYF
TRBJ2-1 | - | TRBV2 | - | TGTGCCAGCAGTGCGGAGGGCAGCTCCTACAATGAGCAGTTCTTC | CASSAEGSSYNEQFF
TRBJ1-2 | few | TRBV20-1 | - | TGCAGTGCAGCAACTTATGGCTACACCTTC | CSAATYGYTF
TRBJ2-7 | - | TRBV20-1 | - | TGCAGTGCTAGTACAGGGACCAACGAGCAGTACTTC | CSASTGTNEQYF
TRBJ2-1 | - | TRBV24-1 | - | TGTGCCACCAGTGAAAGGACAAACGGACGGCATGAGCAGTTCTTC | CATSERTNGRHEQFF
TRBJ1-1 | - | TRBV6-5 | - | TGTGCCAGCAGTTACGAGTTGAACACTGAAGCTTTCTTT | CASSYELNTEAFF
TRBJ2-7 | - | TRBV19 | TRBD1 | TGTGCCAGTAGTCCCCGGACAGGCACCAACTACGAGCAGTACTTC | CASSPRTGTNYEQYF
TRBJ2-7 | few | TRBV28 | TRBD2 | TGTGCCAGCACGGTTGCTAGCGGGGCCTACGAGCAGTACTTC | CASTVASGAYEQYF
TRBJ2-5 | once | TRBV5-4 | TRBD1 | TGTGCCAGCAGCTGGATGACAGGGTTGGGCCAAGAGACCCAGTACTTC | CASSWMTGLGQETQYF
TRBJ2-1 | - | TRBV6-6 | - | TGTGCCAGCAGTTACTACGGGAATGAGCAGTTCTTC | CASSYYGNEQFF
TRBJ1-1 | - | TRBV13 | - | TGTGCCAGCTACGGGTTCACTGAAGCTTTCTTT | CASYGFTEAFF
TRBJ1-5 | - | TRBV7-2 | TRBD1 | TGTGCCAGCAGCTCGGACAGGCACAATCAGCCCCAGCATTTT | CASSSDRHNQPQHF
TRBJ2-7 | - | TRBV28 | TRBD2 | TGTGCCAGCAGTCCCTTAAGTCAAGATGTCTCTAGCGGGAGGGCTTACGAGCAGTACTTC | CASSPLSQDVSSGRAYEQYF
TRBJ2-5 | once | TRBV20-1 | - | TGCAGTGACAGCCGGGGGAAGACCCAGTACTTC | CSDSRGKTQYF
TRBJ2-1 | - | TRBV15 | - | TGTGCCACCAGCAGAGAAGGCCAGGTGAGCTCCTACAATGAGCAGTTCTTC | CATSREGQVSSYNEQFF
TRBJ1-2 | once | TRBV30 | - | TGTGCCTGGAGTGTGTATGAGGGCTACACCTTC | CAWSVYEGYTF
TRBJ2-1 | - | TRBV7-2 | - | TGTGCCAGCAGCTTAGCGGGAGGCGGGCAGTTCTTC | CASSLAGGGQFF
TRBJ2-7 | - | TRBV7-9 | TRBD2 | TGTGCCAGCAGCCCCTGGGCTAGCGGGTCACAATCCTACGAGCAGTACTTC | CASSPWASGSQSYEQYF
TRBJ2-3 | - | TRBV24-1 | TRBD2 | TGTGCCACAGAGAGCGGGATTGACGCAGATACGCAGTATTTT | CATESGIDADTQYF
TRBJ2-5 | - | TRBV18 | - | TGTGCCAGCTCACCACTCGGCAGGGAGGCGGAGACCCAGTACTTC | CASSPLGREAETQYF
TRBJ1-2 | - | TRBV6-5 | - | TGTGCCAGCAGTTACTCGGTGGGGGCAGAGGGCTACACCTTC | CASSYSVGAEGYTF
TRBJ1-3 | - | TRBV27 | - | TGTGCCAGCAGTTTAAAGGGGGGGCCTGGAAACACCATATATTTT | CASSLKGGPGNTIYF